The clone carrying this T cell receptor (beta chain) has ten or more counts. Arm-PCR with iRepertoire HTBI primers amplified the CDR3 regions for these TCR beta libraries. MiXCR, applied by TCRdb to the multiplex PCR reads, yields one record per CDR3 protein. This sample has fewer than 400,000 distinct CDR3 sequences, with 15% to 20% found just once. Trimming removed 3 bases at V and 1 base at J, with 10 bases between. Looked up from germline, CDR1 is SGHRS and CDR2 is YFSETQ. The CDR3 runs to 14 residues. These data originate in a study of regulatory T cells in long-lasting Graves disease. Time point described: newly diagnosed GD, antithyroid drugs for less than 3 months. PBMCs provided the RNA from which the TCR library was made.

The clonotype originates from a female donor with Graves disease. Sequenced material: peripheral blood mononuclear cells (PBMCs), taken at new diagnosis, from a patient treated with antithyroid drugs. This chain links TRBV5-1 with TRBJ1-1, with D maybe TRBD1 (6 bases). CDR3 sequence: CASSSGQPNTEAFF. The CDR3 region has the DNA TGCGCCAGCAGCTCCGGACAGCCGAACACTGAAGCTTTCTTT.